The 23 T cell receptor beta chains given below trace back to one sample, sequenced in a study of patients and donors after allogeneic stem cell transplantation. TCRdb ran MiXCR on the RT-PCR reads and lists one entry per CDR3 protein. Of fewer than 250,000 distinct CDR3 sequences in the sample, roughly 13% were seen once. Sequenced sample: blood, either unsorted or a sorted T cell fraction (not recorded which). The receptors originated from a human donor who was either an allogeneic HSCT recipient or a stem cell or donor lymphocyte infusion donor (not recorded which). It is not recorded whose cells these are; they may come from a transplant donor.

The chain is built from TRBV6-5 and TRBJ2-7; the match to TRBD2 covers 8 bases. From germline, CDR1 is MNHEY and CDR2 SVGAGI. This CDR3 is 15 amino acids long. Losses at the gene ends were 3 bases for V and 5 bases for J; bases not matched to a gene: 9. The CDR3 coding sequence is TGTGCCAGCAGTTATCCGGGACTAGGAACCGACGAGCAGTACTTC. Its protein product is CASSYPGLGTDEQYF.

CDR3 bases: TGTGCCAGCAGTTTTGACGGTACGACCGGATCCTCCTATGGCTACACCTTC. The encoded protein is CASSFDGTTGSSYGYTF. The chain carries TRBV12-3 or TRBV12-4 and TRBJ1-2; D uncertain. The CDR3 loop spans 17 amino acids. The V and J ends lost 3 bases and 4 bases respectively, with 21 bases between them.

At least ten counts were recorded for this clonotype. The DNA of the CDR3 is TGTGCCAGCAGCCACGTGGGGTCTACTAATGAAAAACTGTTTTTT. This gives the protein CASSHVGSTNEKLFF. V and J are TRBV3-1 and TRBJ1-4; no clear D gene. The CDR3 totals 15 residues. V lost 3 bases and J lost 2, with 10 bases in between. The germline CDR1 and CDR2 sequences are LGHDT and YNNKEL (reference sequence).

A few counts support this clonotype. The J gene is TRBJ2-7, the V gene TRBV3-1; 9 nucleotides agree with TRBD1. The germline V gene has CDR1 LGHDT and CDR2 YNNKEL (reference sequence). The CDR3 runs to 16 residues. With V trimmed by 1 base and J by 6 bases, 10 bases remained unmatched. CDR3 bases: TGTGCCAGCAGCCAAGGGGCGACAGGGGGAAATGGCGAGCAGTACTTC. Its protein is CASSQGATGGNGEQYF.

This clonotype was counted at least ten times. The V gene is TRBV2, the J gene TRBJ2-1; 10 bases line up with TRBD2. Germline CDR1 and CDR2: SNHLY and FYNNEI. This CDR3 region has 14 residues. V shed 6 bases, J shed 7 bases, and the junction held 6 bases outside the gene matches. This CDR3 reads CASRAGGIGNEQFF. The CDR3 DNA sequence: TGTGCCAGCAGAGCGGGAGGGATTGGTAATGAGCAGTTCTTC.

This clonotype came up many times. The chain joins TRBV7-8 to TRBJ2-3; D call uncertain. The CDR3 runs to 16 residues. The V end lost 1 base, the J end lost 0 bases, and 11 bases lay between the germline ends. Germline lookup yields CDR1 SGHVS and CDR2 FQNEAQ. CDR3 DNA sequence: TGTGCCAGCAGCTTAGAGGCTTTGGGTAGCACAGATACGCAGTATTTT. Translating gives CASSLEALGSTDTQYF. The whole variable domain, remainder taken from reference TRBV7-8 and TRBJ2-3, is GAGVSQSPRYKVAKRGQDVALRCDPISGHVSLFWYQQALGQGPEFLTYFQNEAQLDKSGLPSDRFFAERPEGSVSTLKIQRTQQEDSAVYLCASSLEALGSTDTQYFGPGTRLTVL.

The V gene is TRBV7-2, the J gene TRBJ2-1; 8 bases align to TRBD1. Trimming took 2 bases from V and 5 from J; bases not matched to a gene: 2. The CDR3 totals 14 residues. Germline CDR1 reads SGHTA; CDR2 reads FQGNSA. The CDR3, as DNA: TGTGCCAGCAGCTTAAGGACAGGGAACAATGAGCAGTTCTTC. Translating it yields CASSLRTGNNEQFF.

This chain links TRBV5-6 with TRBJ2-3, with D perhaps assigned TRBD1 or TRBD2 (5 bases each). V lost 4 bases and J lost 5, with 11 bases in between. This CDR3 spans 13 amino acids. Germline V gene data show CDR1 as SGHDT and CDR2 as YYEEEE. The CDR3 protein is CASSNRDLDTQYF. For the CDR3, the DNA is TGTGCCAGCAGCAACCGGGACCTAGATACGCAGTATTTT. The full variable domain, with the rest looked up from reference TRBV5-6 and TRBJ2-3, is DAGVTQSPTHLIKTRGQQVTLRCSPKSGHDTVSWYQQALGQGPQFIFQYYEEEERQRGNFPDRFSGHQFPNYSSELNVNALLLGDSALYLCASSNRDLDTQYFGPGTRLTVL.

V usage is TRBV6-1 and J usage is TRBJ2-7; TRBD1 matches at 12 bases. Unmatched junction bases numbered 16, after V lost 7 bases and J lost 12 bases. The CDR3 runs to 15 residues. CDR1 is MNHNS, CDR2 SASEGT, per germline. Here the CDR3 DNA reads TGTGCCAGCAAGAAACCCGGGACAGGGGGCCCTTTTCTGTACTTC. Translated, it gives CASKKPGTGGPFLYF.

This rearrangement joins TRBV19 to TRBJ1-1; TRBD1 is a possible D gene (6 bases). The CDR3 totals 13 residues. The germline V gene encodes CDR1 LNHDA and CDR2 SQIVND (reference sequence). V gave up 7 bases and J gave up 1 base, with 10 bases separating them. CDR3: CASTTGPNTEAFF. In DNA, the CDR3 is TGTGCCAGTACTACAGGGCCGAACACTGAAGCTTTCTTT.

The chain has TRBV4-2 and TRBJ2-5; 9 bases are shared with TRBD1. Trimming at V came to 7 bases and at J to 14 bases, leaving 17 bases not matched to a gene. This CDR3 contains 14 residues. Germline V CDR1 and CDR2: LGHNA, YNFKEQ. The CDR3 coding sequence is TGTGCCAGCAAACCCGTGGGGGCCGGGGACAGGGTATACTTC. This sequence encodes CASKPVGAGDRVYF.

V and J are TRBV6-2 or TRBV6-3 and TRBJ2-5; D might be TRBD2 (6 bases). Trimming removed 8 bases at V and 0 bases at J, with 10 bases between. The germline V gene has CDR1 MNHEY and CDR2 SVGEGT. This CDR3 comprises 13 residues. CDR3 residues: CASGRGNQETQYF. The CDR3, as DNA: TGTGCCAGCGGCCGGGGGAACCAAGAGACCCAGTACTTC.

CDR3 region: CASGQGPVNQPQHF. As DNA, the CDR3 is TGTGCCAGCGGACAAGGACCGGTTAATCAGCCCCAGCATTTT. The chain couples TRBV28 to TRBJ1-5, with D possibly being TRBD1 (5 bases). Trimming pared 8 bases from V and 4 bases from J, leaving 15 bases between. The CDR3 length is 14 residues. Germline V gene sequence: CDR1 MDHEN, CDR2 SYDVKM.

The V gene is TRBV7-9, the J gene TRBJ1-1; no clear D gene. V was trimmed by 3 bases and J by 6 bases, leaving 8 bases between them. CDR1 and CDR2 from the germline V gene are SEHNR and FQNEAQ (reference sequence). The CDR3 length is 12 residues. CDR3 residues: CASSFYQAEAFF. The CDR3 DNA follows: TGTGCCAGCAGCTTCTACCAGGCTGAAGCTTTCTTT.

The V gene is TRBV9, the J gene TRBJ1-5; the D gene is possibly TRBD1 (5 bases). The CDR3 is 15 amino acids. Trimming took off 3 bases at V and 10 bases at J, with 20 bases between the two ends. The V gene's germline CDR1 is SGDLS and CDR2 YYNGEE. The CDR3 spells CASSGGTDAGSPQHF. The DNA for the CDR3 is TGTGCCAGCAGCGGCGGGACGGATGCCGGGAGTCCCCAGCATTTT.

This clonotype was recorded at least ten times. V gene TRBV10-3 combines with J gene TRBJ2-7; 8 bases agree with TRBD1. Germline trimming cut 10 bases from V and 2 bases from J; bases unmatched to any gene: 10. Looked up from germline, CDR1 is ENHRY and CDR2 is SYGVKD. There are 14 residues in the CDR3. The DNA for the CDR3 is TGTGCCACAACCAGGGACAGGACCACCTACGAGCAGTACTTC. Translated: CATTRDRTTYEQYF.

Many counts were recorded for this clonotype. V gene TRBV12-3 or TRBV12-4 combines with J gene TRBJ2-2; D possibly corresponds to TRBD1 (6 bases). The germline V and J ends were trimmed by 6 bases and 1 base, with 6 bases remaining between them. This CDR3 spans 13 amino acids. CDR3 amino acids: CASRTGNTGELFF. Written as DNA, the CDR3 is TGTGCCAGCAGGACAGGGAACACCGGGGAGCTGTTTTTT.

The chain is built from TRBV19 and TRBJ2-3; D is perhaps TRBD2 (5 bases). Germline assignment: CDR1 LNHDA and CDR2 SQIVND (reference sequence). This CDR3 is built from 13 residues. V lost 5 bases and J 6 bases, leaving 12 bases between the germline ends. For the CDR3, the DNA is TGTGCCAGTAGTCCGAGACCGGGGGATACGCAGTATTTT. This sequence encodes CASSPRPGDTQYF.

This clonotype showed up just a few times. The chain's CDR3 is CAWSVNALRSAEQFF. CDR3 sequence (DNA): TGTGCCTGGAGTGTAAACGCCCTCAGGTCGGCTGAGCAGTTCTTC. The gene calls are TRBV30 and TRBJ2-1; no clear D gene. Deletions cut 0 bases from V and 9 bases from J, with 18 bases between. This CDR3 has 15 amino acids. Germline CDR1 GTSNPN, CDR2 SVGIG (reference sequence).

Note on this clonotype: This may arise from a read error, as a much more abundant clone is one base away. The chain employs TRBV25-1 and TRBJ2-5, with TRBD1 matching over 7 bases. The last part of the DNA fits TRBJ2-1 better; the J call may be wrong. The CDR3 loop spans 16 amino acids. In germline, CDR1 is MGHDK, CDR2 SYGVNS. This CDR3 is CASSGQGVFEGETQFF. The DNA for the CDR3 is TGTGCCAGCAGCGGCCAGGGGGTGTTTGAGGGAGAGACCCAGTTCTTC.

This clonotype was counted at least ten times. The CDR3 DNA reads as TGTGCCAGCGGCGGTTCTGGCTATGGCTACACCTTC. It is translated as CASGGSGYGYTF. The rearrangement links TRBV6-4 to TRBJ1-2; D gene ambiguous. This CDR3 region has 12 residues. Germline V gene data show CDR1 as MRHNA and CDR2 as SNTAGT. V lost 8 bases, J lost 4 bases, and 11 bases lay in between.

In nucleotides, the CDR3 is TGTGCCAGCAGCTTAAAAGGGGGACACGCAGCCGAGACCCAGTACTTC. Amino acid sequence: CASSLKGGHAAETQYF. This sequence joins TRBV7-3 and TRBJ2-5; D might be TRBD1 (6 bases). CDR1 SGHTA and CDR2 FQGTGA come from the germline V gene. The V end lost 1 base, the J end lost 5 bases, and 17 bases lay between the germline ends. The CDR3 covers 16 residues.

At least ten counts were recorded for this clonotype. This CDR3 reads CASSWSRELFF. The DNA of the CDR3 is TGCGCCAGCAGCTGGAGTAGGGAGCTGTTTTTT. The chain employs TRBV5-1 and TRBJ2-2; D remains unclear. The ends were cut back, 3 bases at V and 9 bases at J, with 6 bases in the middle. CDR1 is SGHRS and CDR2 is YFSETQ in the germline V gene. The CDR3 runs to 11 residues.